The 23 T cell receptor beta chains below come from one sample, sequenced in a study of sequential checkpoint blockade in melanoma. TCRdb's table, derived via immunoSEQ multiplex PCR, lists solely in-frame clones and lacks some. Here the sample spans 20,000 to 25,000 clones, about four fifths being singletons. Treatment in this sample: randomized to nivolumab then ipilimumab (arm A) or the reverse (arm B). Sequenced here: CD8+ T cells sorted from blood (inferred from file names), sampled from a patient given nivolumab and ipilimumab in sequence. The source of these receptors is a human donor with melanoma.

This chain links TRBV5-4 with TRBJ2-5, with D tentatively TRBD2 (6 bases). The CDR3 sequence is 15 residues long. The germline V gene has CDR1 SGHNT and CDR2 YYREEE (reference sequence). The V and J ends lost 6 bases and 1 base respectively, with 16 bases between them. CDR3 coding DNA: TGTGCCAGCACCACCTGGGGACTTACCCAAGAGACCCAGTACTTC. It encodes CASTTWGLTQETQYF.

This rearrangement joins TRBV27 to TRBJ2-2; a weak D match, TRBD2 (7 bases). The CDR3 loop spans 15 amino acids. V was shortened by 3 bases and J by 4 bases, with 12 bases between the two germline ends. Germline CDR1 MNHEY, CDR2 SMNVEV (reference sequence). The CDR3 region has the DNA TGTGCCAGCAGTTTTAGGGGGGGAGGCACCGGGGAGCTGTTTTTT. Protein product: CASSFRGGGTGELFF.

The gene calls are TRBV4-1 and TRBJ2-7, with 9 nucleotides matching TRBD2. Germline V gene sequence: CDR1 MGHRA, CDR2 YSYEKL. V shed 1 base, J shed 7 bases, and the junction held 14 bases outside the gene matches. The CDR3 is made up of 17 amino acids. CDR3 loop: CASSQGTGREGLQEQYF. Here the CDR3 DNA reads TGCGCCAGCAGCCAAGGGACTGGGCGGGAGGGCCTACAAGAGCAGTACTTC.

The chain links TRBV28 to TRBJ2-7, with 11 bases lining up with TRBD2. Germline loops: CDR1 MDHEN, CDR2 SYDVKM. The junction had 5 bases not matched to a gene; V was cut back by 2 bases and J by 5 bases. CDR3 length: 15 residues. This CDR3 reads CASSLIAGGPHEQYF. DNA of the CDR3: TGTGCCAGCAGTTTAATAGCGGGAGGGCCTCACGAGCAGTACTTC.

The chain employs TRBV11-2 and TRBJ2-7, with TRBD1 matching over 8 bases. The CDR3 length is 16 residues. The ends lost 2 bases at V and 6 bases at J; junction bases unmatched: 12. CDR1 SGHAT and CDR2 FQNNGV come from the germline V gene. CDR3: CASSLFEAGGYGEQYF. In nucleotides, the CDR3 is TGTGCCAGCAGCTTATTTGAGGCAGGGGGCTATGGCGAGCAGTACTTC.

The chain recombines TRBV28 with TRBJ2-7; tentatively, D is TRBD2 (7 bases). Germline V gene lookup returns CDR1 MDHEN and CDR2 SYDVKM. The CDR3 spans 14 residues. V was shortened by 5 bases and J by 2 bases, with 13 bases between the two germline ends. CDR3 region: CASSLGGEAYEQYF. CDR3 coding DNA: TGTGCCAGCAGTCTAGGGGGGGAGGCCTACGAGCAGTACTTC.

This clone came up a few times. The genes are TRBV2 and TRBJ2-7, with D possibly TRBD1 on 5 matching bases. Trimming removed 3 bases from V and 3 bases from J, with 18 bases in between. This CDR3 region has 16 residues. CDR1 is SNHLY and CDR2 is FYNNEI in the germline V gene. For the CDR3, the DNA is TGTGCCAGCAGTGATCTAGGTTCCGACAGTCACTACGAGCAGTACTTC. This encodes CASSDLGSDSHYEQYF.

This sequence joins TRBV5-4 and TRBJ2-7; maybe TRBD1 (6 bases). This CDR3 contains 14 residues. Trimming took off 2 bases at V and 0 bases at J, with 9 bases between the two ends. The germline gives CDR1 SGHNT, CDR2 YYREEE (reference sequence). The CDR3 DNA follows: TGTGCCAGCAGCTTTGGGGACAACTCCTACGAGCAGTACTTC. Amino acid sequence: CASSFGDNSYEQYF.

This clone was detected only a few times. The chain carries TRBV7-9 and TRBJ2-3, with a weak D call TRBD2 (6 bases). CDR3 size: 15 residues. Germline CDR1 is SEHNR and CDR2 is FQNEAQ (reference sequence). Trimming removed 5 bases from V and 3 bases from J, with 15 bases in between. This chain's CDR3 is CASSDAGTPTDTQYF. The DNA for the CDR3 is TGTGCCAGCAGCGATGCGGGGACCCCAACAGATACGCAGTATTTT.

This clone was detected once. The chain uses TRBV7-8 and TRBJ2-7, with 7 bases lining up with TRBD2. Germline lookup yields CDR1 SGHVS and CDR2 FQNEAQ. V lost 9 bases to trimming and J lost 3 bases; unmatched junction nucleotides: 8. The CDR3 is made up of 13 amino acids. The CDR3 DNA reads TGTGCCAGTTCCGGGACTATCTTCTACGAGCAGTACTTC. It codes for CASSGTIFYEQYF.

This clone occurred once. This sequence joins TRBV28 and TRBJ2-1; TRBD2 matches at 10 bases. CDR1 MDHEN and CDR2 SYDVKM come from the germline V gene. The trim removed 3 bases at V and 4 bases at J, leaving 9 bases unmatched. The CDR3 runs to 17 residues. The CDR3 here is CASSFAASGGLYNEQFF. The CDR3 DNA reads as TGTGCCAGCAGTTTCGCGGCTAGCGGGGGACTTTACAATGAGCAGTTCTTC.

The chain is built from TRBV11-2 and TRBJ2-3; D not certain. V dropped 8 bases and J dropped 3 bases, with 6 bases sitting between them. CDR1 and CDR2 (germline): SGHAT, FQNNGV. The CDR3 has 11 amino acids. The CDR3 DNA reads as TGTGCCAGCTCGCAGACAGATACGCAGTATTTT. Encoded protein: CASSQTDTQYF.

This clone is deemed medium-sized (0.01 to 0.1%). V usage is TRBV7-9 and J usage is TRBJ2-1, with TRBD2 as a possible D gene (6 bases). Trimming stripped 0 bases from V and 3 bases from J, with 9 bases between. The CDR3 has 15 residues. Looked up from germline, CDR1 is SEHNR and CDR2 is FQNEAQ (reference sequence). In nucleotides, the CDR3 is TGTGCCAGCAGCTTAGCGCGGGGAGACTACAATGAGCAGTTCTTC. It yields the protein CASSLARGDYNEQFF. The complete variable domain, with remaining parts taken from reference TRBV7-9 and TRBJ2-1, reads DTGVSQNPRHKITKRGQNVTFRCDPISEHNRLYWYRQTLGQGPEFLTYFQNEAQLEKSRLLSDRFSAERPKGSFSTLEIQRTEQGDSAMYLCASSLARGDYNEQFFGPGTRLTVL.

The chain combines TRBV2 with TRBJ2-1, with 8 bases identical to TRBD2. The length of the CDR3 is 14 residues. The V gene end was trimmed by 8 bases and the J gene end by 0 bases; junction bases not matched to a gene: 3. Germline loops: CDR1 SNHLY, CDR2 FYNNEI. The CDR3 is CASLSGSSYNEQFF. CDR3 sequence (DNA): TGTGCCAGCCTGAGCGGGAGCTCCTACAATGAGCAGTTCTTC. The entire variable domain, with the rest obtained from reference TRBV2 and TRBJ2-1, is as follows: EPEVTQTPSHQVTQMGQEVILRCVPISNHLYFYWYRQILGQKVEFLVSFYNNEISEKSEIFDDQFSVERPDGSNFTLKIRSTKLEDSAMYFCASLSGSSYNEQFFGPGTRLTVL.

J is TRBJ2-7 and V is TRBV9, with a weak D call TRBD1 (5 bases). The germline gives CDR1 SGDLS, CDR2 YYNGEE. Trimming shortened V by 5 bases and J by 1 base, and 10 bases separated the two germline ends. This CDR3 has 13 residues. CDR3 in DNA: TGTGCCAGCAGTAGGGGCAGTTCCTACGAGCAGTACTTC. As protein: CASSRGSSYEQYF.

The genes are TRBV28 and TRBJ2-7; the D is unclear. Germline lookup yields CDR1 MDHEN and CDR2 SYDVKM. The CDR3 totals 13 residues. The ends were cut back, 3 bases at V and 2 bases at J, with 8 bases in the middle. This CDR3 is CASSFPDTYEQYF. The CDR3 DNA reads as TGTGCCAGCAGTTTCCCAGATACCTACGAGCAGTACTTC.

J is TRBJ2-5 and V is TRBV2; a possible D gene is TRBD2 (6 bases). V lost 4 bases to trimming and J lost 4 bases, with 22 bases between them. Germline V gene lookup returns CDR1 SNHLY and CDR2 FYNNEI. The length of the CDR3 is 17 residues. The CDR3 nucleotides are TGTGCCAGCAGTGGAAACCCGGGACTCCCCGTGGGAGAGACCCAGTACTTC. Its translation: CASSGNPGLPVGETQYF. The complete variable domain, with remaining parts taken from reference TRBV2 and TRBJ2-5, reads EPEVTQTPSHQVTQMGQEVILRCVPISNHLYFYWYRQILGQKVEFLVSFYNNEISEKSEIFDDQFSVERPDGSNFTLKIRSTKLEDSAMYFCASSGNPGLPVGETQYFGPGTRLLVL.

The chain combines TRBV28 with TRBJ1-1; D is unresolved. With 5 bases removed from V and 4 bases from J, the gap between germline ends came to 14 bases. This CDR3 contains 14 residues. Germline V gene lookup returns CDR1 MDHEN and CDR2 SYDVKM. CDR3 region: CASSPPVRGTEAFF. In nucleotides, the CDR3 is TGTGCCAGCAGTCCACCCGTTAGAGGCACTGAAGCTTTCTTT.

This chain links TRBV7-8 with TRBJ2-7, with D tentatively TRBD1 (6 bases). V shed 0 bases and J shed 2 bases, with 20 bases lying between them. The CDR3 contains 18 residues. CDR1 and CDR2 from the germline V gene are SGHVS and FQNEAQ. CDR3 in DNA: TGTGCCAGCAGCTTAGCCGTTGGTTGGACAGCTCAAGCCTACGAGCAGTACTTC. This gives the protein CASSLAVGWTAQAYEQYF.

This clone occurred once. This chain connects TRBV6-5 to TRBJ1-2; 7 nucleotides align to TRBD1. Germline CDR1 MNHEY, CDR2 SVGAGI. V was pared by 6 bases and J by 0 bases, with 7 bases of the junction left unmatched. The CDR3 is 15 residues long. CDR3 nucleotides: TGTGCCAGCAGAGTAAGAGGGGGCGCTAACTATGGCTACACCTTC. It specifies CASRVRGGANYGYTF.

The chain uses TRBV28 and TRBJ1-1, with 8 bases matching TRBD1. CDR3 length: 19 residues. V shed 1 base and J 11 bases; nucleotides not matched to a gene: 24. Germline assignment: CDR1 MDHEN and CDR2 SYDVKM. The CDR3 region is CASSLSWNLDRGLPLRAFF. Written as DNA, the CDR3 is TGTGCCAGCAGTTTATCCTGGAATCTCGACAGGGGCCTCCCTCTGAGGGCTTTCTTT.

The chain recombines TRBV27 with TRBJ2-3; possibly TRBD1 for D (6 bases). This CDR3 is 15 amino acids long. V was cut by 2 bases and J by 2 bases, with 11 bases left in between. Germline CDR1 MNHEY, CDR2 SMNVEV (reference sequence). The DNA of the CDR3 is TGTGCCAGCAGTTTAGGGACAATTCCCACAGATACGCAGTATTTT. The encoded protein is CASSLGTIPTDTQYF.

This chain links TRBV29-1 with TRBJ2-2; D uncertain. With 2 bases removed from V and 4 bases from J, the gap between germline ends came to 8 bases. The CDR3 covers 13 residues. Per the germline V gene, CDR1 is SQVTM and CDR2 is ANQGSEA. In nucleotides, the CDR3 is TGCAGCGTTGAATCTGTTCCCACCGGGGAGCTGTTTTTT. Amino acids: CSVESVPTGELFF.